These 15 T cell receptor beta chains were sequenced from one sample in a study of T cell repertoires in cytomegalovirus infection. TCRdb independently ran MiXCR on the reads; one entry per CDR3 protein. The table has 250,000 to 300,000 distinct CDR3 sequences, approximately 14% seen once. Source material: PBMCs. Receptors originate from a human donor in good health (CMV status not recorded). Some clones in this sample may be carry-over from other donors' samples.

This clonotype was seen only once. The rearrangement joins TRBV19 to TRBJ2-7, with D maybe TRBD1 (8 bases). V lost 5 bases, J lost 2 bases, and 13 bases lay in between. The CDR3 has 14 amino acids. Germline V gives CDR1 LNHDA, CDR2 SQIVND (reference sequence). DNA of the CDR3: TGTGCCAGTAGTCAACAGGGGGGGGCCTACGAGCAGTACTTC. Residues: CASSQQGGAYEQYF.

This chain connects TRBV14 to TRBJ1-1; 8 nucleotides align to TRBD1. The CDR3 loop spans 15 amino acids. Germline V gene sequence: CDR1 SGHDN, CDR2 FVKESK. J lost 5 bases, V lost 0 bases, and 5 bases had no gene match. The chain's CDR3 is CASSQDQGAWTEAFF. The CDR3 nucleotides read TGTGCCAGCAGCCAAGATCAGGGGGCTTGGACTGAAGCTTTCTTT.

This clonotype was counted ten times or more. The chain has TRBV28 and TRBJ2-4, with 9 bases matching TRBD2. J gave up 1 base and V 3 bases, and 4 bases lay outside the gene matches. The CDR3 covers 16 residues. Germline V gene lookup returns CDR1 MDHEN and CDR2 SYDVKM. CDR3 bases: TGTGCCAGCAGTTTGGGGCTAGCGGGGGCCAAAAACATTCAGTACTTC. Translation gives CASSLGLAGAKNIQYF.

The chain employs TRBV18 and TRBJ1-1; TRBD1 agrees at 7 bases. There are 12 residues in the CDR3. Per germline, CDR1 KGHSH and CDR2 LQKENI. J lost 6 bases, V lost 4 bases, and 2 bases had no gene match. The DNA for the CDR3 is TGTGCCAGCTCACTCGGGACAGCTGAAGCTTTCTTT. Translating it yields CASSLGTAEAFF.

This clonotype was seen many times. The genes are TRBV7-2 and TRBJ1-6; a possible D gene is TRBD1 (5 bases). Per the germline V gene, CDR1 is SGHTA and CDR2 is FQGNSA. Between the trimmed V and J ends, which lost 6 bases and 6 bases, there was a span of 15 bases. The CDR3 runs to 15 residues. The chain's CDR3 is CASRVTGGLNSPLHF. CDR3 nucleotides: TGTGCCAGCAGGGTAACAGGCGGACTTAATTCACCCCTCCACTTT.

This clonotype was observed a handful of times. V and J are TRBV20-1 and TRBJ2-4, with no clear D. The CDR3 extends over 16 amino acids. CDR1 is DFQATT and CDR2 is SNEGSKA in the germline V gene (reference sequence). Trimming removed 2 bases at V and 3 bases at J, with 17 bases between. CDR3 amino acids: CSARRTTTRGKNIQYF. CDR3 bases: TGCAGTGCTAGACGGACCACCACTCGAGGCAAAAACATTCAGTACTTC.

This clonotype was counted between two and nine times. The rearrangement links TRBV18 to TRBJ1-6; no reliable D call. The CDR3 length is 13 residues. Germline CDR1 is KGHSH and CDR2 is LQKENI. Trimming left V 5 bases short and J 4 bases short, with 6 bases between. The CDR3 DNA is TGTGCCAGCTCATCGGATTATAATTCACCCCTCCACTTT. Translation: CASSSDYNSPLHF.

The chain joins TRBV20-1 to TRBJ2-7; D is unclear. The V end was cut by 6 bases, the J end by 4 bases, with 13 bases between. Germline-derived CDR1 and CDR2 are DFQATT and SNEGSKA (reference sequence). The CDR3 loop spans 12 amino acids. CDR3 in DNA: TGCAGTGCGCCCGACCAAAGGTACGAGCAGTACTTC. It translates to CSAPDQRYEQYF.

This clonotype showed up many times. This chain uses TRBV7-9 with TRBJ1-5; D is undetermined. Germline V CDR1 and CDR2: SEHNR, FQNEAQ (reference sequence). Trimming took 1 base from V and 2 from J, leaving 12 bases between them. This CDR3 has 16 amino acids. Here the CDR3 reads CASSLGSGSGNQPQHF. The DNA of the CDR3 is TGTGCCAGCAGCTTAGGGTCGGGATCCGGCAATCAGCCCCAGCATTTT.

This clonotype was counted ten times or more. This rearrangement joins TRBV7-2 to TRBJ1-5; 8 positions match TRBD1. Trimming removed 2 bases from V and 7 bases from J; junction bases left unmatched: 7. Germline lookup yields CDR1 SGHTA and CDR2 FQGNSA. The CDR3 consists of 15 residues. DNA of the CDR3: TGTGCCAGCAGCTTACAACAGGGGGAACTCCAGCCCCAGCATTTT. This translates into CASSLQQGELQPQHF.

This clonotype was seen at least ten times. The chain is built from TRBV7-9 and TRBJ2-1, with TRBD2 matching over 9 bases. V gave up 5 bases and J gave up 2 bases; unmatched junction bases: 7. Looked up from germline, CDR1 is SEHNR and CDR2 is FQNEAQ (reference sequence). CDR3 length equals 16 residues. The CDR3 DNA follows: TGTGCCAGCAGCGTACCGGGACTAGCACCCTACAATGAGCAGTTCTTC. Its protein product is CASSVPGLAPYNEQFF.

The chain carries TRBV20-1 and TRBJ2-5, with no clear D. CDR3 length: 14 residues. Germline values: CDR1 DFQATT, CDR2 SNEGSKA (reference sequence). The ends were cut back, 3 bases at V and 0 bases at J, with 11 bases in the middle. The CDR3 loop reads CSASTEWYQETQYF. The CDR3, as DNA: TGCAGTGCTAGTACTGAATGGTACCAAGAGACCCAGTACTTC.

This clonotype was counted many times. The chain uses TRBV6-2 or TRBV6-3 and TRBJ2-2, with 9 bases identical to TRBD2. V lost 8 bases to trimming and J lost 3 bases; unmatched junction nucleotides: 10. The CDR3 contains 16 residues. The V gene's germline CDR1 is MNHEY and CDR2 SVGEGT. The CDR3 nucleotides read TGTGCCAGCGTAGGGTTAGCGGGAGAGCACACCGGGGAGCTGTTTTTT. This codes for CASVGLAGEHTGELFF.

The rearrangement links TRBV14 to TRBJ2-1, with no clear D. The germline gives CDR1 SGHDN, CDR2 FVKESK. CDR3 length: 12 residues. Deletions cut 3 bases from V and 10 bases from J, with 10 bases between. The CDR3 coding sequence is TGTGCCAGCAGCCAGAATCGAAGGGAGCAGTTCTTC. Protein product: CASSQNRREQFF.

In its sample, this clonotype was seen many times. The rearrangement links TRBV7-2 to TRBJ2-3, with TRBD2 identical over 7 bases. V was clipped by 6 bases and J by 9 bases; unmatched bases: 9. Per germline, CDR1 SGHTA and CDR2 FQGNSA. The length of the CDR3 is 13 residues. The DNA of the CDR3 is TGTGCCAGCAGGGGAGGGACCCCCCGGACGCAGTATTTT. Encoded protein: CASRGGTPRTQYF.